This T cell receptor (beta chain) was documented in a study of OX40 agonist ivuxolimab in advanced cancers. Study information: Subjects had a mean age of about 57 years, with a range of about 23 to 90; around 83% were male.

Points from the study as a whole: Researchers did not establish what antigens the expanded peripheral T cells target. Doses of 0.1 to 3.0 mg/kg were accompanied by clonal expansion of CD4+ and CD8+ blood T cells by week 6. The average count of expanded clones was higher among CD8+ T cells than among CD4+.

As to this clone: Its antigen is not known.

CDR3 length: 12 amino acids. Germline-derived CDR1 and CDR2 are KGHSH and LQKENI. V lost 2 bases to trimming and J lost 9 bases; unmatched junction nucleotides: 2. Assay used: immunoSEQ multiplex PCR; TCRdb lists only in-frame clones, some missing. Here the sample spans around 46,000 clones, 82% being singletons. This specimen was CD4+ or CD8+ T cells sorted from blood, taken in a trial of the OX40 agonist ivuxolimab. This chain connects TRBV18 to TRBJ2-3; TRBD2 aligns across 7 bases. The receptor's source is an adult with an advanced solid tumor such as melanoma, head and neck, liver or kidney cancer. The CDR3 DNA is TGTGCCAGCTCACCAAAGGGAGGGACGCAGTATTTT. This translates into CASSPKGGTQYF.